This T cell receptor (beta chain) was recorded in a study of Graves' ophthalmopathy and Graves' hyperthyroidism. Only newly diagnosed hyperthyroidism patients aged 18 to 65, with under 2 months' duration, were enrolled. V lost 5 bases, J lost 0 bases, and 12 bases lay in between. CDR3 size: 15 residues. Germline assignment: CDR1 ENHRY and CDR2 SYGVKD. This clonotype was detected a few times. The study amplified TCR beta CDR3 regions using RNA transcripts. In the first round, RT-PCR was carried out with HTBI primers, and a multiplex PCR formed the second round. TCRdb analysed the multiplex PCR reads with MiXCR anew, one entry per CDR3 protein. The repertoire holds about 500,000 distinct CDR3 sequences, with about 40% as singletons.

The specimen sequenced was peripheral blood or thyroid tissue (not recorded which). The rearrangement links TRBV10-3 to TRBJ2-3, with D unclear. This sequence was found in an adult man with Graves' hyperthyroidism. The CDR3 sequence is CAISPESSSTDTQYF. The CDR3 DNA sequence: TGTGCCATCAGTCCCGAATCGTCTAGCACAGATACGCAGTATTTT.